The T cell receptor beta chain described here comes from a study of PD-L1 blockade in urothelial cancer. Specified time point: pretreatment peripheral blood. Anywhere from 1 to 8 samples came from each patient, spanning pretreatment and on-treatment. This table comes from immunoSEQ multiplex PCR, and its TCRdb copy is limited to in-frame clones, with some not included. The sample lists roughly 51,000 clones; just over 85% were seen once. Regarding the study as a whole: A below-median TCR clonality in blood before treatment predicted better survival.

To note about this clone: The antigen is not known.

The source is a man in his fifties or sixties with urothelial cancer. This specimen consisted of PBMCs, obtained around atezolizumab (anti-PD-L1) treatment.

The CDR3 nucleotides read TGTGCCAGCAGCCAAGGAATCTCGGGTCCCTCCTACAATGAGCAGTTCTTC. It translates to CASSQGISGPSYNEQFF. The V and J genes are TRBV4-2 and TRBJ2-1; D unclear. The CDR3 is 17 amino acids. Looked up from germline, CDR1 is LGHNA and CDR2 is YNFKEQ. V was clipped by 1 base and J by 0 bases, with 13 bases between them.